This TCR beta chain was obtained from a study of naive and memory T cell subsets. Four PCR rounds used nested alpha and beta constant region primers plus the SP2 primer. Blood and skin TCR RNA was reverse transcribed with alpha and beta constant primers. TCRdb ran MiXCR on the 5' RACE reads and lists one entry per CDR3 protein. The sample contains tens of thousands of distinct CDR3 sequences, over 6% of which appear only once. TCR cDNA received a 3' ligated oligonucleotide that carried a UMI. This clonotype showed up many times. Its antigen is not identified. The CDR3 length is 16 residues. Germline CDR1 LGHNA, CDR2 YSLEER. V shed 5 bases and J 9 bases; nucleotides not matched to a gene: 11. Study-level findings and limits: This RNA-based method may be sensitive to activation-related transcript changes.

This chain joins TRBV4-3 and TRBJ1-6, with 9 bases matching TRBD1. The receptor was derived from a female donor in good health. The CDR3 DNA sequence: TGCGCCAGCAGCTGGGGACAGGGCAGGTTCGGTTCACCCCTCCACTTT. It translates to CASSWGQGRFGSPLHF.